Below, 24 T cell receptor beta chains from the same sample are listed, as sequenced in a study of cytomegalovirus exposure and HLA in healthy donors (dated by TCRdb to 2016 to 2017). The library relied on the immunoSEQ multiplex PCR assay. The multiplex PCR relied on a mix of 60 forward primers for TCR Vbeta segments and 13 reverse primers for TCR Jbeta segments. Not all clones reach the TCRdb copy of this immuneACCESS table, which keeps in-frame sequences only. Checked studies attribute under half of the gap to unresolved V genes and leave the rest unexplained. Counted in this sample were about 120,000 clones; more than 60% of them appeared once. The ten largest clones take up around 4.2% of the sample. The sequencing sample was made of PBMCs. The receptors derive from a middle-aged woman in good health and CMV-seronegative.

The chain has TRBV5-1 and TRBJ2-3, with D possibly being TRBD2 (6 bases). The CDR3 length is 15 residues. The germline V and J ends were trimmed by 3 bases and 2 bases, with 13 bases remaining between them. Germline loops: CDR1 SGHRS, CDR2 YFSETQ. This chain's CDR3 is CASSSLRGATDTQYF. The CDR3 nucleotides read TGCGCCAGCAGCTCCCTTCGCGGGGCCACAGATACGCAGTATTTT.

The chain couples TRBV18 to TRBJ2-7; D may be TRBD2 (6 bases). This CDR3 spans 13 amino acids. V lost 8 bases and J 3 bases, leaving 14 bases between the germline ends. The germline V gene encodes CDR1 KGHSH and CDR2 LQKENI. This CDR3 reads CASRLAGYYEQYF. CDR3 DNA sequence: TGTGCCAGCCGTCTCGCGGGATACTACGAGCAGTACTTC.

There are a few counts of this clone. The genes are TRBV19 and TRBJ2-1; 7 positions match TRBD2. The J segment lost 4 bases and the V segment lost 7 bases, leaving 10 bases of the junction unmatched. CDR1 is LNHDA, CDR2 SQIVND, per germline (reference sequence). The CDR3 is 15 residues long. In nucleotides, the CDR3 is TGTGCCAGTATAATCGGGACTAAATTATACAATGAGCAGTTCTTC. This translates into CASIIGTKLYNEQFF.

V and J are TRBV25-1 and TRBJ2-1; D not certain. CDR3 length equals 11 residues. CDR1 and CDR2 from the germline V gene are MGHDK and SYGVNS. The DNA for the CDR3 is TGTGCAGAGCTTAAACGCAATGAGCAGTTCTTC. Amino acids: CAELKRNEQFF.

As regards this clone: Distinct nucleotide sequences in the sample also encode this CDR3. This rearrangement joins TRBV6-6 to TRBJ2-7, with 7 bases lining up with TRBD2. V gave up 8 bases and J gave up 5 bases; unmatched junction bases: 15. From germline, CDR1 is MNHNY and CDR2 SVGAGI (reference sequence). The CDR3 is made up of 15 amino acids. CDR3 DNA sequence: TGTGCCAGCGGCGACTGGGGAGGGGAGCGCCACGAGCAGTACTTC. Translating gives CASGDWGGERHEQYF.

This chain links TRBV4-3 with TRBJ2-1, with D perhaps TRBD1 (5 bases). Germline CDR1 is LGHNA and CDR2 is YSLEER. Trimming removed 0 bases at V and 4 bases at J, with 13 bases between. The CDR3 totals 16 residues. This CDR3 reads CASSQEIRVEYNEQFF. CDR3 sequence (DNA): TGCGCCAGCAGCCAAGAAATCAGGGTTGAGTACAATGAGCAGTTCTTC.

The chain joins TRBV29-1 to TRBJ1-2; 7 bases align to TRBD1. Trimming at V came to 4 bases and at J to 8 bases, leaving 10 bases not matched to a gene. The CDR3 is made up of 13 amino acids. Germline V gives CDR1 SQVTM, CDR2 ANQGSEA. CDR3: CSVAVDRAYGYTF. The CDR3 DNA sequence: TGCAGCGTTGCCGTTGACAGGGCCTACGGCTACACCTTC.

The sample holds one count of this clone. The chain uses TRBV6-5 and TRBJ1-2, with D maybe TRBD1 (5 bases). CDR3 size: 13 residues. Germline CDR1 MNHEY, CDR2 SVGAGI. V was trimmed by 5 bases and J by 3 bases, leaving 10 bases between them. CDR3 nucleotides: TGTGCCAGCAGTCCCCAGGGCTACTATGGCTACACCTTC. Translation: CASSPQGYYGYTF.

The chain couples TRBV9 to TRBJ2-3; TRBD2 aligns across 13 bases. The ends lost 4 bases at V and 4 bases at J; junction bases unmatched: 3. The CDR3 is made up of 15 amino acids. CDR1 is SGDLS and CDR2 is YYNGEE in the germline V gene. The CDR3 nucleotides read TGTGCCAGCAGCAAAGGACTAGCGGGAGCAGATACGCAGTATTTT. It codes for CASSKGLAGADTQYF.

The J gene is TRBJ2-2, the V gene TRBV9, with D perhaps TRBD2 (5 bases). Germline assignment: CDR1 SGDLS and CDR2 YYNGEE. The V end was cut by 0 bases, the J end by 2 bases, with 8 bases between. The CDR3 has 15 residues. The CDR3 nucleotides are TGTGCCAGCAGCGTAGGAGGGTTTAACACCGGGGAGCTGTTTTTT. It encodes CASSVGGFNTGELFF.

This sequence joins TRBV14 and TRBJ1-1; TRBD1 matches at 7 bases. Germline V lookup: CDR1 SGHDN, CDR2 FVKESK. This CDR3 region has 12 residues. V was pared by 4 bases and J by 5 bases, with 1 base of the junction left unmatched. This CDR3 is CASSPGGTEAFF. For the CDR3, the DNA is TGTGCCAGCAGCCCAGGGGGGACTGAAGCTTTCTTT.

This clone was observed a few times. The chain uses TRBV18 and TRBJ2-2; perhaps TRBD1 as D (6 bases). This CDR3 is built from 16 residues. Germline V gene sequence: CDR1 KGHSH, CDR2 LQKENI. Trimming took off 2 bases at V and 4 bases at J, with 14 bases between the two ends. CDR3 nucleotide sequence: TGTGCCAGCTCACCAGAAGCAGGGGTTGGCACCGGGGAGCTGTTTTTT. Translated, it gives CASSPEAGVGTGELFF.

This clone was seen only a few times. The chain has TRBV2 and TRBJ2-5, with D perhaps matching TRBD1 (6 bases). In germline, CDR1 is SNHLY, CDR2 FYNNEI. The CDR3 is 13 residues long. V lost 7 bases and J 2 bases, leaving 11 bases between the germline ends. CDR3: CASKTDRQETQYF. The CDR3 nucleotides are TGTGCCAGCAAGACGGACAGACAAGAGACCCAGTACTTC.

The chain has TRBV5-4 and TRBJ2-1, with 7 nucleotides matching TRBD1. Germline assignment: CDR1 SGHNT and CDR2 YYREEE (reference sequence). This CDR3 comprises 18 residues. The trim removed 4 bases at V and 1 base at J, leaving 14 bases unmatched. In DNA form, the CDR3 reads TGTGCCAGCAGCCATAGCAGTTCGGGACAGTTATCCTACAATGAGCAGTTCTTC. Amino acid sequence: CASSHSSSGQLSYNEQFF.

The rearrangement links TRBV6-1 to TRBJ1-5, with 8 nucleotides matching TRBD1. Losses at the gene ends were 2 bases for V and 2 bases for J; bases not matched to a gene: 2. CDR1 is MNHNS, CDR2 SASEGT, per germline. The CDR3 length is 15 residues. CDR3 protein: CASSEMDRGNQPQHF. Here the CDR3 DNA reads TGTGCCAGCAGTGAAATGGACAGGGGCAATCAGCCCCAGCATTTT.

The chain combines TRBV25-1 with TRBJ1-5; 7 bases match TRBD1. The germline CDR1 and CDR2 sequences are MGHDK and SYGVNS. V shed 5 bases and J 1 base; nucleotides not matched to a gene: 2. The CDR3 is 14 residues long. CDR3 region: CASSTTGSNQPQHF. CDR3 DNA sequence: TGTGCCAGCAGTACGACAGGGAGCAATCAGCCCCAGCATTTT.

This clone was seen only a few times. The gene calls are TRBV25-1 and TRBJ1-1; possible D gene TRBD1, 5 bases. V gave up 1 base and J gave up 1 base, with 10 bases separating them. CDR1 and CDR2 from the germline V gene are MGHDK and SYGVNS. The CDR3 has 15 residues. The DNA of the CDR3 is TGTGCCAGCAGTGAATGGCGGGACGGGAACACTGAAGCTTTCTTT. This gives the protein CASSEWRDGNTEAFF. The full variable domain, rest sourced from reference TRBV25-1 and TRBJ1-1, is EADIYQTPRYLVIGTGKKITLECSQTMGHDKMYWYQQDPGMELHLIHYSYGVNSTEKGDLSSESTVSRIRTEHFPLTLESARPSHTSQYLCASSEWRDGNTEAFFGQGTRLTVV.

V is TRBV6-1 and J is TRBJ1-4; D perhaps matches TRBD1 (6 bases). From germline, CDR1 is MNHNS and CDR2 SASEGT. V was shortened by 6 bases and J by 6 bases, with 17 bases between the two germline ends. The CDR3 has 15 amino acids. The CDR3 nucleotides read TGTGCCAGCAGCTCAAACAGGGATTCCGATGAAAAACTGTTTTTT. Its translation: CASSSNRDSDEKLFF.

The gene calls are TRBV6-5 and TRBJ2-3; TRBD1 matches 8 bases. Germline CDR1 and CDR2: MNHEY and SVGAGI. Germline trimming cut 5 bases from V and 0 bases from J; bases unmatched to any gene: 1. The CDR3 is made up of 14 amino acids. The CDR3 nucleotides read TGTGCCAGCAGTAGACAGGGGAGCACAGATACGCAGTATTTT. Protein: CASSRQGSTDTQYF.

This chain links TRBV19 with TRBJ1-2; D may be TRBD1 (5 bases). Germline V CDR1 and CDR2: LNHDA, SQIVND (reference sequence). This CDR3 is built from 13 residues. V shed 9 bases and J shed 1 base, with 12 bases lying between them. CDR3 sequence reads: CASQGGGNYGYTF. The DNA of the CDR3 is TGTGCCAGCCAGGGCGGGGGTAACTATGGCTACACCTTC.

V usage is TRBV27 and J usage is TRBJ1-1; 9 nucleotides match TRBD1. There are 15 residues in the CDR3. The ends lost 5 bases at V and 1 base at J; junction bases unmatched: 5. Germline V lookup: CDR1 MNHEY, CDR2 SMNVEV (reference sequence). The CDR3 DNA sequence: TGTGCCAGCAGTCCCTGGGACAGGGCGAACACTGAAGCTTTCTTT. This translates into CASSPWDRANTEAFF.

V usage is TRBV7-2 and J usage is TRBJ2-1; 8 positions agree with TRBD2. V gave up 1 base and J gave up 4 bases; unmatched junction bases: 3. The germline gives CDR1 SGHTA, CDR2 FQGNSA. This CDR3 region has 15 residues. The CDR3 loop is CASSLGVAGYNEQFF. The CDR3 nucleotides are TGTGCCAGCAGCTTAGGAGTAGCGGGATACAATGAGCAGTTCTTC.

The V call is TRBV5-6, the J call TRBJ2-5; TRBD2 agrees at 9 bases. V gave up 0 bases and J gave up 4 bases; unmatched junction bases: 7. From germline, CDR1 is SGHDT and CDR2 YYEEEE. This CDR3 comprises 16 residues. In DNA form, the CDR3 reads TGTGCCAGCAGCTTGGCCGGGCGGGGGGGCTTAGAGACCCAGTACTTC. Its translation: CASSLAGRGGLETQYF.

V usage is TRBV7-2 and J usage is TRBJ2-7; 12 bases are a match to TRBD2. J gave up 1 base and V 5 bases, and 12 bases lay outside the gene matches. Per germline, CDR1 SGHTA and CDR2 FQGNSA. The CDR3 runs to 18 residues. The CDR3 loop reads CASSIRTSGILRSYEQYF. Written as DNA, the CDR3 is TGTGCCAGCAGCATACGGACTAGCGGGATCTTAAGGTCCTACGAGCAGTACTTC. The full variable domain, rest sourced from reference TRBV7-2 and TRBJ2-7, is GAGVSQSPSNKVTEKGKDVELRCDPISGHTALYWYRQSLGQGLEFLIYFQGNSAPDKSGLPSDRFSAERTGGSVSTLTIQRTQQEDSAVYLCASSIRTSGILRSYEQYFGPGTRLTVT.